This TCR beta chain originates from a study of cytomegalovirus exposure and HLA in healthy donors. Whole-study findings and limits: In a later analysis, V- and J-gene trimming of beta chains associated with a DCLRE1C missense variant, replicated independently. Data from an earlier analysis indicated that most TCR beta V segments were productive either about 87% or about 30% of the time.

Likely unrecorded immune exposures existed in these nominally healthy donors. Primers: 60 Vbeta forward and 13 Jbeta reverse. The assay was immunoSEQ multiplex PCR, and TCRdb's table has in-frame clones only and misses some. Of 120,000 or so clones in the sample, over 65% were seen once. This CDR3 contains 16 residues. With 5 bases clipped from V and 1 base from J, the junction kept 10 bases outside the gene matches. CDR1 is SEHNR, CDR2 FQNEAQ, per germline (reference sequence). Note on this clone: Its antigen is unidentified.

Specimen: PBMCs. The chain uses TRBV7-9 and TRBJ2-7, with TRBD2 matching over 8 bases. The origin of this receptor is a woman in her forties in good health and CMV-seropositive. CDR3 sequence reads: CASSLRLAGTSYEQYF. CDR3 sequence (DNA): TGTGCCAGCAGCCTGAGGTTAGCGGGGACTTCCTACGAGCAGTACTTC.